The T cell receptor (beta chain) described here comes from a study of technical replicates of blood from a few donors. Assay: immunoSEQ multiplex PCR; the TCRdb copy retains only in-frame clones and omits some. The top ten clones hold about 0.38% of a sample with around 79,000 clones, about nine tenths of them seen once. This CDR3 comprises 15 residues. Germline V CDR1 and CDR2: SNHLY, FYNNEI. The V and J ends lost 6 bases and 1 base respectively, with 14 bases between them. The origin of this receptor is a human donor in good health. Some clones in this sample may be carry-over from other donors' samples. The sequencing sample was made of T cells isolated from PBMCs. V is TRBV2 and J is TRBJ2-3; TRBD2 might be the D (5 bases). The CDR3 here is CASSHPSRGTDTQYF. CDR3 DNA: TGTGCCAGCAGCCACCCGTCGAGGGGCACAGATACGCAGTATTTT.